What follows are 6 T cell receptor beta chains derived from one specimen sequenced in a study of cytomegalovirus exposure and HLA in healthy donors. PCR employed 60 Vbeta and 13 Jbeta primers. Using immunoSEQ multiplex PCR, the repertoire was profiled, and TCRdb retains in-frame clones only, with some absent. The sample totals some 110,000 clones. The sequenced material came from PBMCs. These receptors were collected from a man in his forties in good health and CMV-seropositive.

The CDR3 loop reads CASSVTGLAEGKTHPQETQYF. The CDR3 DNA sequence: TGTGCCAGCAGCGTAACCGGACTAGCAGAAGGCAAAACCCATCCCCAAGAGACCCAGTACTTC. The V call is TRBV9, the J call TRBJ2-5, with 8 bases that match TRBD2. Trimming took 1 base from V and 1 from J; bases not matched to a gene: 21. CDR3 length equals 21 residues. Germline lookup yields CDR1 SGDLS and CDR2 YYNGEE.

In DNA form, the CDR3 reads TGTGCCAGCAGCTCCCTAGCGGGAGGGGGAGATACGCAGTATTTT. Translation gives CASSSLAGGGDTQYF. This rearrangement joins TRBV7-6 to TRBJ2-3; TRBD2 agrees at 12 bases. The CDR3 loop spans 15 amino acids. Germline trimming cut 4 bases from V and 5 bases from J; bases unmatched to any gene: 4. Germline values: CDR1 SGHVS, CDR2 FNYEAQ. Together with reference TRBV7-6 and TRBJ2-3, the CDR3 gives the full variable domain: GAGVSQSPRYKVTKRGQDVALRCDPISGHVSLYWYRQALGQGPEFLTYFNYEAQQDKSGLPNDRFSAERPEGSISTLTIQRTEQRDSAMYRCASSSLAGGGDTQYFGPGTRLTVL.

This rearrangement joins TRBV30 to TRBJ2-1, with 7 bases aligning to TRBD2. The length of the CDR3 is 19 residues. The trim removed 2 bases at V and 3 bases at J, leaving 19 bases unmatched. CDR1 and CDR2 (germline): GTSNPN, SVGIG (reference sequence). The CDR3 DNA is TGTGCCTGGAGTTTCCGGGGCGGGAGTAGTACCCGCTACTACAATGAGCAGTTCTTC. Amino acid sequence: CAWSFRGGSSTRYYNEQFF. Filled out from reference TRBV30 and TRBJ2-1, the complete variable domain reads SQTIHQWPATLVQPVGSPLSLECTVEGTSNPNLYWYRQAAGRGLQLLFYSVGIGQISSEVPQNLSASRPQDRQFILSSKKLLLSDSGFYLCAWSFRGGSSTRYYNEQFFGPGTRLTVL.

The V gene is TRBV2, the J gene TRBJ2-7; 7 positions match TRBD1. CDR1 is SNHLY, CDR2 FYNNEI, per germline. The V segment lost 4 bases and the J segment 1 base; nucleotides outside the gene matches: 7. The CDR3 runs 15 residues. For the CDR3, the DNA is TGTGCCAGCAGTGTGAGTCCGGGACAGTCCTACGAGCAGTACTTC. Protein sequence: CASSVSPGQSYEQYF.

The chain couples TRBV10-1 to TRBJ2-7, with 10 positions matching TRBD2. The germline V gene has CDR1 WNHNN and CDR2 SYGVQD (reference sequence). V lost 6 bases, J lost 4 bases, and 15 bases stayed unmatched. This CDR3 is built from 17 residues. The CDR3, as DNA: TGCGCCAGCAGCCGAGGGGCTAGCGGGAGTGGTACGTACGAGCAGTACTTC. It specifies CASSRGASGSGTYEQYF.

Of note for this clone: In the same sample, other DNA sequences code for this CDR3. The chain employs TRBV29-1 and TRBJ2-2, with 10 bases that match TRBD1. Germline V gene lookup returns CDR1 SQVTM and CDR2 ANQGSEA. The CDR3 spans 13 residues. V trimming: 6 bases; J trimming: 6 bases; junction bases outside the gene matches: 4. The CDR3 DNA follows: TGCAGCGTCGGACAGGGGGTTCCCGGGGAGCTGTTTTTT. Translated, it gives CSVGQGVPGELFF.